A selection of T cell receptor beta chains follows, all from one sample in a study of T cells in Graves' hyperthyroidism and ophthalmopathy. TCRdb independently ran MiXCR on the multiplex PCR reads; one entry per CDR3 protein. The table lists approximately 400,000 distinct CDR3 sequences, about 15% of them singletons. What was sequenced was blood. These receptors originate from a woman aged 55-70 years with Graves' hyperthyroidism. The CDR3 runs from the conserved cysteine through the conserved F or W. Fields, in order: J gene, clone size, D gene, V gene, CDR3 protein, CDR3 DNA. D genes are given only for firm matches. Size is omitted from some rows. Given values are once, few, many or a class for expanded clones.

>TRBJ2-1|many|TRBD2|TRBV20-1
CSARASGPSYNEQFF
TGCAGTGCTAGGGCTAGCGGCCCTTCCTACAATGAGCAGTTCTTC
>TRBJ2-2|few|.|TRBV5-1
CASSSRELTNTGELFF
TGCGCCAGCAGCTCGAGGGAACTCACGAACACCGGGGAGCTGTTTTTT
>TRBJ2-7|many|.|TRBV30
CAWSGTFYEQYF
TGTGCCTGGAGCGGGACATTCTACGAGCAGTACTTC
>TRBJ1-1|many|.|TRBV12-3/TRBV12-4
CASSFSEVTEAFF
TGTGCCAGCAGTTTTTCCGAGGTTACTGAAGCTTTCTTT
>TRBJ2-1|many|.|TRBV20-1
CSVKGGGRVGEQFF
TGCAGTGTAAAGGGCGGAGGGCGGGTCGGTGAGCAGTTCTTC
>TRBJ2-1|many|TRBD2|TRBV7-3
CASSLLGGSWGEQFF
TGTGCCAGCAGCTTATTGGGCGGGAGTTGGGGTGAGCAGTTCTTC
>TRBJ2-5|few|TRBD1|TRBV18
CASALQGDQETQYF
TGTGCCAGCGCTTTACAGGGGGATCAAGAGACCCAGTACTTC
>TRBJ1-2|many|.|TRBV6-2/TRBV6-3
CASSYSQGTTNYGYTF
TGTGCCAGCAGTTACTCGCAGGGGACCACTAACTATGGCTACACCTTC
>TRBJ2-3|.|TRBD2|TRBV13
CASSLEDVGAVTSGRDTDTQYF
TGTGCCAGCAGCTTAGAGGATGTGGGTGCGGTGACTAGCGGGAGGGACACAGATACGCAGTATTTT
>TRBJ2-5|.|TRBD1|TRBV11-3
CASSLGFLLDPGQAINQETQYF
TGTGCCAGCAGCCTCGGCTTCCTTCTCGATCCAGGACAGGCGATAAACCAAGAGACCCAGTACTTC
>TRBJ2-5|few|.|TRBV5-5
CASSDTGGGETQYF
TGTGCCAGCAGCGATACTGGGGGCGGGGAGACCCAGTACTTC
>TRBJ2-4|.|.|TRBV6-1
CASRGTELNIQYF
TGTGCCAGCAGGGGTACGGAATTAAACATTCAGTACTTC
>TRBJ2-1|many|.|TRBV20-1
CSASGYNEQFF
TGCAGTGCTAGCGGTTACAATGAGCAGTTCTTC
>TRBJ2-7|.|TRBD1|TRBV6-1
CASRSLLGQAAHEQYF
TGTGCCAGCAGATCGCTCCTGGGACAGGCCGCCCACGAGCAGTACTTC
>TRBJ2-7|many|TRBD2|TRBV7-6
CASSPTTSGPSSYEQYF
TGTGCCAGCAGCCCTACTACTAGCGGGCCCAGCTCCTACGAGCAGTACTTC
>TRBJ1-2|many|.|TRBV20-1
CSARVPYGQGSRDHTF
TGCAGTGCTAGGGTCCCCTACGGGCAGGGTTCCCGAGATCACACCTTC
>TRBJ2-2|few|TRBD2|TRBV5-1
CASSLASGRFSGELFF
TGCGCCAGCAGCTTAGCTAGCGGGAGGTTTTCCGGGGAGCTGTTTTTT
>TRBJ1-1|many|.|TRBV20-1
CSANSEQGMAEAFF
TGCAGTGCTAATTCCGAACAGGGAATGGCTGAAGCTTTCTTT
>TRBJ2-1|many|TRBD2|TRBV3-1
CASSQGLAGFYNEQFF
TGTGCCAGCAGCCAGGGACTAGCGGGATTCTACAATGAGCAGTTCTTC
>TRBJ1-5|.|.|TRBV24-1
CATSDFEGQPQHF
TGTGCCACCAGTGATTTCGAGGGACAGCCCCAGCATTTT
>TRBJ2-1|many|TRBD1|TRBV9
CASSPGQGVVGQFF
TGTGCCAGCAGCCCGGGACAGGGGGTTGTTGGCCAGTTCTTC
>TRBJ1-5|.|.|TRBV14
CASSLSFYSNQPQHF
TGTGCCAGCAGTCTTAGCTTCTATAGCAATCAGCCCCAGCATTTT
>TRBJ1-5|many|.|TRBV6-1
CASSERSGNQPQHF
TGCGCCAGCAGTGAGCGATCTGGAAATCAGCCCCAGCATTTT
>TRBJ1-1|few|.|TRBV5-5
CASSLIFGGSTEAFF
TGTGCCAGCAGCTTGATTTTTGGGGGGAGTACTGAAGCTTTCTTT
>TRBJ2-5|many|.|TRBV5-1
CASSLKRTRLQETQYF
TGCGCCAGCAGCTTGAAACGTACCAGGCTCCAAGAGACCCAGTACTTC
>TRBJ2-5|many|.|TRBV6-6
CASSSSRVSETQYF
TGTGCCAGCAGTTCCAGCAGGGTATCAGAGACCCAGTACTTC
>TRBJ1-2|.|.|TRBV6-6
CASSYSGTECGYTF
TGTGCCAGCAGTTACTCCGGGACTGAATGTGGCTACACCTTC
>TRBJ1-5|many|.|TRBV7-9
CASSGSQGRAAPQHF
TGTGCCAGCAGCGGAAGCCAGGGTAGGGCCGCGCCCCAGCATTTT
>TRBJ2-1|many|.|TRBV4-1
CASSQSSPSYNEQFF
TGCGCCAGCAGCCAATCCAGCCCCTCCTACAATGAGCAGTTCTTC
>TRBJ2-7|many|.|TRBV7-2
CASSSQVGWGGYEQYF
TGTGCCAGCAGCTCCCAGGTGGGGTGGGGAGGCTACGAGCAGTACTTC
>TRBJ1-4|many|.|TRBV11-2
CASSLDWSGGGEKLFF
TGTGCCAGCAGCTTAGATTGGTCAGGAGGGGGTGAAAAACTGTTTTTT
>TRBJ2-1|.|TRBD2|TRBV28
CASSLTSGGSYNEQFF
TGTGCCAGCAGTTTAACTAGCGGGGGCTCCTACAATGAGCAGTTCTTC
>TRBJ2-7|few|.|TRBV3-1
CASSQATGSYEQYF
TGTGCCAGCAGCCAAGCTACTGGCTCCTACGAGCAGTACTTC
>TRBJ2-5|many|TRBD1|TRBV11-1
CASSLGQGPETQYF
TGTGCCAGCAGCCTTGGACAGGGCCCCGAGACCCAGTACTTC
>TRBJ2-1|.|TRBD2|TRBV5-1
CASSLELAGGGNEQFF
TGCGCCAGCAGCTTGGAGCTAGCGGGAGGGGGCAATGAGCAGTTCTTC
>TRBJ1-4|many|.|TRBV7-8
CASSAWADFAATNEKLFF
TGTGCCAGCAGCGCGTGGGCAGACTTCGCTGCAACTAATGAAAAACTGTTTTTT
>TRBJ1-2|many|.|TRBV12-3/TRBV12-4
CASSPGPHYTF
TGTGCCAGCAGCCCGGGACCCCACTACACCTTC
>TRBJ1-1|many|.|TRBV7-9
CASSLGRNLLNTEAFF
TGTGCCAGCAGCTTAGGACGGAATCTACTGAACACTGAAGCTTTCTTT
>TRBJ2-2|many|.|TRBV5-1
CASSPRTENTGELFF
TGCGCCAGCAGCCCCCGAACGGAGAACACCGGGGAGCTGTTTTTT
>TRBJ2-2|many|.|TRBV5-5
CASSLAYRDWNTGELFF
TGTGCCAGCAGCCTGGCCTACCGGGACTGGAACACCGGGGAGCTGTTTTTT
>TRBJ1-2|many|.|TRBV2
CASKKGGYGYTF
TGTGCCAGCAAGAAGGGCGGCTATGGCTACACCTTC
>TRBJ2-2|.|.|TRBV12-5
CASGSGTVNTGELFF
TGTGCTAGTGGTTCCGGGACGGTGAACACCGGGGAGCTGTTTTTT